This T cell receptor beta chain was observed in a study of regulatory T cells in long-lasting Graves disease. Study findings and constraints: Under persistent disease, TRBV28, TRBJ1-2 and TRBJ2-5 were used preferentially.

The sample's time point: newly diagnosed GD, antithyroid drugs for less than 3 months. PBMC RNA was the source of the TCR library. Diagnosing Graves' disease relied on the American Thyroid Association guidelines. Arm-PCR with iRepertoire HTBI primers amplified the CDR3 regions for these TCR beta libraries. MiXCR, applied by TCRdb to the multiplex PCR reads, yields one record per CDR3 protein. Of about 560,000 distinct CDR3 sequences listed, about 16% are singletons. V lost 3 bases, J lost 6 bases, and 10 bases lay in between. The germline gives CDR1 MNHGY, CDR2 SVAAGI. The CDR3 contains 13 residues. For this clonotype: Antigen unknown.

The same data also contributed to another study, on T cells in Graves' hyperthyroidism and ophthalmopathy. That study adds: In making diagnoses, clinical symptoms, serum thyroxine and TRAb, thyroid ultrasound and orbital computed tomography were all used.

The sample in question was peripheral blood mononuclear cells (PBMCs), obtained at new diagnosis, from a patient treated with antithyroid drugs. This chain links TRBV6-9 with TRBJ2-3; D gene uncertain. The TCR originated in a man in his late teens or twenties with Graves disease. The CDR3 DNA follows: TGTGCCAGCAGTTACTCGAATATGGATACGCAGTATTTT. It encodes CASSYSNMDTQYF.